This TCR beta chain came from a study of blood T cell repertoires in COVID-19. Study at large: The United States, Italy and Spain provided the acute and convalescent COVID-19 samples. T cells, B-cell-depleted T cells, or PBMCs supplied cDNA or gDNA.

Authors' methods: Using reference gene primer amplification, nucleated cell counts were estimated. Assay used: immunoSEQ multiplex PCR; TCRdb lists only in-frame clones, some missing. That table supplies the V and J calls and clone size; D and trimming were determined from the DNA. The table has 280,000 or so clones, 85% seen once. V lost 6 bases and J lost 4; bases outside the gene matches: 6. Germline V gene lookup returns CDR1 MNHEY and CDR2 SVGAGI. This CDR3 comprises 14 residues. This clonotype was sampled from a human donor in a cohort sampled during active COVID-19. The source material was peripheral blood. This chain links TRBV6-5 with TRBJ2-5; 9 bases agree with TRBD1. CDR3 in DNA: TGTGCCAGCAGAAGTCCGGGACAGGGAGAGACCCAGTACTTC. Its protein is CASRSPGQGETQYF.